These T cell receptor beta chains were read from a single sample in a study of blood T cell repertoires in COVID-19. Sequencing used immunoSEQ multiplex PCR; TCRdb keeps in-frame clones, though not all of them. The sample shows 130,000 to 150,000 clones, 85% to 90% of them seen only once. The specimen sequenced was peripheral blood. The receptors originated from a middle-aged woman with acute or convalescent COVID-19. The CDR3 runs from the conserved cysteine through the conserved F or W. The D gene is left open where the match is weak. Clone sizes are given selectively: once, few, many, or a class where the clone is expanded.

v_gene	abundance	d_gene	len	j_gene	CDR3aa	CDR3nt
TRBV6-4	.	TRBD2	16	TRBJ2-1	CASSLSGRGSYNEQFF	TGTGCCAGCAGTCTCTCCGGGAGGGGTTCCTACAATGAGCAGTTCTTC
TRBV18	once	TRBD2	14	TRBJ2-3	CASSPSRGADTQYF	TGTGCCAGCTCACCATCGCGGGGGGCAGATACGCAGTATTTT
TRBV5-1	.	.	15	TRBJ1-1	CASSLVVTGSTEAFF	TGCGCCAGCAGCTTGGTGGTTACGGGGAGCACTGAAGCTTTCTTT
TRBV29-1	.	.	13	TRBJ1-4	CSVGVGGKEKLFF	TGCAGCGTTGGTGTGGGGGGTAAGGAAAAACTGTTTTTT
TRBV19	.	.	16	TRBJ1-2	CASSGTGTKRNYGYTF	TGTGCCAGTAGTGGCACCGGGACTAAGCGGAACTATGGCTACACCTTC
TRBV4-3	.	.	16	TRBJ1-2	CASSQDHSGGAYGYTF	TGCGCCAGCAGCCAAGATCACTCGGGGGGGGCCTATGGCTACACCTTC
TRBV7-8	.	TRBD1	15	TRBJ1-1	CASSLEGTGGASAFF	TGTGCCAGCAGCTTAGAGGGAACAGGGGGCGCCTCGGCTTTCTTT
TRBV5-4	.	TRBD2	15	TRBJ2-2	CASSLALAGDRELFF	TGTGCCAGCAGCTTGGCACTAGCGGGGGACCGGGAGCTGTTTTTT
TRBV2	.	.	14	TRBJ2-1	CATPRDISYNEQFF	TGTGCCACACCTAGGGACATCTCCTACAATGAGCAGTTCTTC
TRBV6-5	.	.	10	TRBJ1-1	CASSLSEAFF	TGTGCCAGCAGCTTATCTGAAGCTTTCTTT
TRBV2	once	.	14	TRBJ1-2	CASSPSGDNYGYTF	TGTGCCAGCAGCCCCTCAGGGGATAACTATGGCTACACCTTC
TRBV19	.	TRBD1	15	TRBJ1-5	CAVTSRTGRNQPQHF	TGTGCAGTAACTTCGAGGACAGGGCGTAATCAGCCCCAGCATTTT
TRBV21-1	.	.	19	TRBJ2-5	CASSKGPRAGTGGRETQYF	TGTGCCAGCAGCAAAGGCCCCCGCGCCGGGACAGGGGGCAGGGAGACCCAGTACTTC
TRBV19	.	TRBD1	15	TRBJ1-1	CASSPRGGTGPEAFF	TGTGCCAGTAGTCCTAGAGGAGGGACAGGGCCTGAAGCTTTCTTT